The 27 T cell receptor beta chains reported below all come from one sample, sequenced in a study of spatial heterogeneity in lung cancer. TCRdb reanalysed the 5' RACE reads using MiXCR and keeps one entry per CDR3 protein. The sample holds 20,000 to 25,000 distinct CDR3 sequences, over 6% seen once. Stated time point: sample taken at primary tumor resection. The material sequenced was PBMCs, taken at surgery. These receptors all stem from a male donor with early-stage non-small cell lung cancer.

This clonotype has ten or more counts. The DNA of the CDR3 is TGTGCCAGCAGCCCCGATGGGGGGTATACGCAGTATTTT. It codes for CASSPDGGYTQYF. The chain employs TRBV7-6 and TRBJ2-3, with D perhaps TRBD2 (6 bases). The length of the CDR3 is 13 residues. Trimming shortened V by 5 bases and J by 7 bases, and 13 bases separated the two germline ends. The germline V gene encodes CDR1 SGHVS and CDR2 FNYEAQ.

This clonotype was recorded at least ten times. The rearrangement joins TRBV7-8 to TRBJ1-1, with unresolved D. The V and J ends lost 7 bases and 2 bases respectively, with 11 bases between them. The CDR3 sequence is 13 residues long. Looked up from germline, CDR1 is SGHVS and CDR2 is FQNEAQ. The CDR3, as DNA: TGTGCCAGCACCGTAAGGAGAAACACTGAAGCTTTCTTT. It encodes CASTVRRNTEAFF.

This clonotype was seen repeatedly, ten times or more. The genes are TRBV29-1 and TRBJ1-2, with D perhaps matching TRBD1 (5 bases). Germline V gene lookup returns CDR1 SQVTM and CDR2 ANQGSEA. Trimming took off 0 bases at V and 0 bases at J, with 11 bases between the two ends. This CDR3 has 15 amino acids. The CDR3 sequence is CSVEDPGTANYGYTF. The CDR3 coding sequence is TGCAGCGTTGAAGACCCCGGGACGGCTAACTATGGCTACACCTTC.

The table lists this clonotype with a few counts. Because the CDR3's place on the DNA is in doubt, the DNA is left out and the CDR3 is given as listed by TCRdb. The gene calls are TRBV21-1 and TRBJ2-4; TRBD1 reflects the table's D call only, with no check against the DNA. TRBV21-1 is assigned pseudogene status. The CDR3 length is 18 residues, termini included. The CDR3 sequence: CASSKSAVGRGAKNIQYF.

This clonotype has ten or more counts. The CDR3 bases are TGTGCCAGCAGTTACCGGCAATCCGGGGAGCTGTTTTTT. Protein sequence: CASSYRQSGELFF. V and J are TRBV6-2 or TRBV6-3 and TRBJ2-2, with D hard to call. V was shortened by 2 bases and J by 6 bases, with 7 bases between the two germline ends. Germline V gene data show CDR1 as MNHEY and CDR2 as SVGEGT. The CDR3 runs to 13 residues.

This clonotype has at least ten counts. The chain couples TRBV11-2 to TRBJ2-3; a possible D gene is TRBD2 (7 bases). The CDR3 covers 16 residues. Germline V gene sequence: CDR1 SGHAT, CDR2 FQNNGV. The V end was cut by 5 bases, the J end by 3 bases, with 18 bases between. CDR3: CASSERGGVKTDTQYF. The CDR3 DNA sequence: TGTGCCAGCAGCGAGAGGGGGGGAGTTAAGACAGATACGCAGTATTTT.

This rearrangement joins TRBV2 to TRBJ1-1; no firm D call. Germline CDR1 SNHLY, CDR2 FYNNEI. The CDR3 loop spans 13 amino acids. Trimming pared 5 bases from V and 4 bases from J, leaving 11 bases between. The CDR3 sequence: CASSTTPRTEAFF. The CDR3 DNA is TGTGCCAGCAGTACGACACCTCGCACTGAAGCTTTCTTT.

This sequence joins TRBV7-2 and TRBJ2-1; the D gene is possibly TRBD2 (5 bases). Looked up from germline, CDR1 is SGHTA and CDR2 is FQGNSA. Trimming removed 4 bases at V and 9 bases at J, with 10 bases between. The CDR3 runs to 12 residues. The CDR3 is CASSSPGFEQFF. The CDR3, as DNA: TGTGCCAGCAGCTCGCCGGGATTTGAGCAGTTCTTC.

The sample holds many counts of this clonotype. The CDR3, as DNA: TGTGCCAGCAGCGAACGTACAGGTCAGCCCCAGCATTTT. Protein sequence: CASSERTGQPQHF. The rearrangement joins TRBV7-8 to TRBJ1-5; possible D gene TRBD1, 5 bases. V dropped 5 bases and J dropped 6 bases, with 11 bases sitting between them. Per germline, CDR1 SGHVS and CDR2 FQNEAQ. The CDR3 consists of 13 residues.

This clonotype has a handful of counts. This chain links TRBV2 with TRBJ1-6; D not resolved. Germline values: CDR1 SNHLY, CDR2 FYNNEI. V lost 8 bases to trimming and J lost 7 bases, with 12 bases between them. This CDR3 is 13 amino acids long. CDR3 DNA sequence: TGTGCCAGCGGAGGAGGCTCGAATTCACCCCTCCACTTT. This gives the protein CASGGGSNSPLHF.

The chain couples TRBV15 to TRBJ2-2; no reliable D call. Trimming cost V 0 bases and J 6 bases, with 11 bases left between them. CDR3 length equals 15 residues. Germline V gene sequence: CDR1 LNHNV, CDR2 YYDKDF (reference sequence). The CDR3 DNA follows: TGTGCCACCAGCAGAGATAAAGGGTGGGCCGGGGAGCTGTTTTTT. It translates to CATSRDKGWAGELFF.

This clonotype was found many times. J is TRBJ2-7 and V is TRBV20-1; 7 positions match TRBD1. CDR1 is DFQATT, CDR2 SNEGSKA, per germline (reference sequence). J gave up 0 bases and V 3 bases, and 5 bases lay outside the gene matches. This CDR3 has 14 amino acids. The CDR3 DNA reads as TGCAGTGCTAGGGTCGGGGACAGCTCCTACGAGCAGTACTTC. Protein: CSARVGDSSYEQYF.

This clonotype was recorded many times. The rearrangement uses TRBV5-1 and TRBJ1-1; D is uncertain. Germline V lookup: CDR1 SGHRS, CDR2 YFSETQ. The length of the CDR3 is 14 residues. V dropped 1 base and J dropped 1 base, with 8 bases sitting between them. In DNA, the CDR3 is TGCGCCAGCAGCTTGTTGGTGGAGAACACTGAAGCTTTCTTT. The encoded protein is CASSLLVENTEAFF.

This clonotype was picked up many times. The rearrangement links TRBV28 to TRBJ2-2, with 8 bases fitting TRBD1. Germline V lookup: CDR1 MDHEN, CDR2 SYDVKM. The CDR3 sequence is 14 residues long. The trim removed 5 bases at V and 6 bases at J, leaving 5 bases unmatched. CDR3 amino acids: CASSTTGGPGELFF. CDR3 nucleotides: TGTGCCAGCAGTACCACAGGGGGACCCGGGGAGCTGTTTTTT.

This clonotype was seen only a few times. This sequence joins TRBV28 and TRBJ2-5, with 7 positions matching TRBD1. CDR1 and CDR2 (germline): MDHEN, SYDVKM. The CDR3 covers 14 residues. The trim removed 7 bases at V and 4 bases at J, leaving 9 bases unmatched. CDR3 sequence (DNA): TGTGCCAGCACTTTTCAGGGGGTAACAGAGACCCAGTACTTC. Protein sequence: CASTFQGVTETQYF.

This clonotype was seen many times. The rearrangement links TRBV7-6 to TRBJ1-5; D unclear. The CDR3 spans 14 residues. V was cut by 1 base and J by 7 bases, with 11 bases left in between. Looked up from germline, CDR1 is SGHVS and CDR2 is FNYEAQ. The CDR3, as DNA: TGTGCCAGCAGCTTAGGGTTACCAGGCCAGCCCCAGCATTTT. It translates to CASSLGLPGQPQHF.

This clonotype was picked up many times. V is TRBV12-5 and J is TRBJ2-2; D remains unclear. The CDR3 is 16 residues long. Germline lookup yields CDR1 LGHNT and CDR2 FRNRAP. With 0 bases removed from V and 3 bases from J, the gap between germline ends came to 11 bases. CDR3 DNA: TGTGCTAGTGGTTTGGTACCAGGACGGGACACCGGGGAGCTGTTTTTT. This codes for CASGLVPGRDTGELFF.

This clonotype was detected only a few times. The chain carries TRBV11-2 and TRBJ2-3; no definite D call. Per germline, CDR1 SGHAT and CDR2 FQNNGV. This CDR3 has 11 residues. The V end was cut by 2 bases, the J end by 4 bases, with 1 base between. CDR3 nucleotide sequence: TGTGCCAGCAGCTTATCAGATACGCAGTATTTT. The encoded protein is CASSLSDTQYF. The full variable domain, its missing parts supplied by reference TRBV11-2 and TRBJ2-3, is EAGVAQSPRYKIIEKRQSVAFWCNPISGHATLYWYQQILGQGPKLLIQFQNNGVVDDSQLPKDRFSAERLKGVDSTLKIQPAKLEDSAVYLCASSLSDTQYFGPGTRLTVL.

Many counts were recorded for this clonotype. The chain has TRBV29-1 and TRBJ1-1; 7 positions agree with TRBD1. Unmatched junction bases numbered 11, after V lost 5 bases and J lost 5 bases. The CDR3 contains 14 residues. CDR1 and CDR2 (germline): SQVTM, ANQGSEA. Here the CDR3 reads CSVRDSGRGTEAFF. The CDR3 DNA reads TGCAGCGTTCGGGACAGCGGGCGAGGTACTGAAGCTTTCTTT.

This clonotype was counted many times. The rearrangement joins TRBV20-1 to TRBJ2-7; a possible D gene is TRBD2 (5 bases). The CDR3 spans 15 residues. V was pared by 0 bases and J by 0 bases, with 12 bases between. CDR1 and CDR2 from the germline V gene are DFQATT and SNEGSKA (reference sequence). The CDR3 reads CSARDRPGYSYEQYF. The CDR3, as DNA: TGCAGTGCTAGAGATCGGCCGGGATACTCCTACGAGCAGTACTTC.

This clonotype turned up a few times. CDR3 sequence reads: CASSLEYGSVYEQYF. The CDR3 DNA follows: TGCGCCAGCAGCTTGGAGTACGGCTCGGTCTACGAGCAGTACTTC. This rearrangement joins TRBV5-1 to TRBJ2-7, with D unresolved. Trimming cost V 0 bases and J 3 bases, with 13 bases left between them. Germline values: CDR1 SGHRS, CDR2 YFSETQ. The CDR3 has 15 residues. The variable domain in full, completed from reference TRBV5-1 and TRBJ2-7, reads KAGVTQTPRYLIKTRGQQVTLSCSPISGHRSVSWYQQTPGQGLQFLFEYFSETQRNKGNFPGRFSGRQFSNSRSEMNVSTLELGDSALYLCASSLEYGSVYEQYFGPGTRLTVT.

This clonotype is labeled as medium-sized. The chain combines TRBV11-2 with TRBJ2-3, with D possibly matching TRBD2 (7 bases). This CDR3 spans 15 amino acids. Trimming took 0 bases from V and 6 from J, leaving 13 bases between them. Germline CDR1 SGHAT, CDR2 FQNNGV. The CDR3 loop reads CASSLDWGGADTQYF. The DNA of the CDR3 is TGTGCCAGCAGCTTAGACTGGGGGGGGGCTGATACGCAGTATTTT.

The chain combines TRBV11-2 with TRBJ2-3, with a weak D call TRBD2 (7 bases). This CDR3 has 20 amino acids. V gave up 1 base and J gave up 0 bases, with 23 bases separating them. Germline assignment: CDR1 SGHAT and CDR2 FQNNGV. The CDR3 DNA is TGTGCCAGCAGCTTAGGGATAGGTCGGTTGGGGGGGCCTAGCACAGATACGCAGTATTTT. As protein: CASSLGIGRLGGPSTDTQYF.

This clonotype was recorded many times. The chain links TRBV7-2 to TRBJ2-7, with D possibly being TRBD1 (6 bases). CDR3 length: 14 residues. Germline lookup yields CDR1 SGHTA and CDR2 FQGNSA. V was cut by 4 bases and J by 3 bases, with 13 bases left in between. CDR3: CASSSGDAFYEQYF. In DNA form, the CDR3 reads TGTGCCAGCAGCTCAGGGGACGCATTCTACGAGCAGTACTTC.

This clonotype counts as medium-sized. The chain recombines TRBV28 with TRBJ1-3, with 8 bases fitting TRBD1. V gave up 8 bases and J gave up 7 bases; unmatched junction bases: 7. This CDR3 contains 13 residues. Germline V gene sequence: CDR1 MDHEN, CDR2 SYDVKM. CDR3 nucleotides: TGTGCCAGCTCTCGACAGGGGCCCAACACCATATATTTT. Translation: CASSRQGPNTIYF.

Only a few counts were recorded for this clonotype. Here the CDR3 DNA reads TGTGCCAGCAGCTTAGAAGTTTTGGGGAACCTAAATGAGCAGTTCTTC. This translates into CASSLEVLGNLNEQFF. The V call is TRBV7-2, the J call TRBJ2-1, with D unresolved. The CDR3 has 16 amino acids. CDR1 and CDR2 (germline): SGHTA, FQGNSA. Trimming removed 1 base from V and 7 bases from J, with 17 bases in between.

Ten or more counts support this clonotype. This CDR3 reads CASTHSGANVLTF. CDR3 sequence (DNA): TGTGCCAGCACCCACTCTGGGGCCAACGTCCTGACTTTC. V is TRBV12-3 or TRBV12-4 and J is TRBJ2-6; the D is unclear. CDR3 length: 13 amino acids. With 7 bases removed from V and 0 bases from J, the gap between germline ends came to 4 bases.